This TCR beta chain is from a study of graft-versus-host responses after intestinal transplantation (dated by TCRdb to the early 2020s). Describing the broader study: The transplants that recipients got were multivisceral, liver-intestinal, or isolated intestinal. Every recipient was given anti-thymocyte globulin induction, followed by 2 to 3 years of maintenance tacrolimus and steroids. A peak of at least 4% donor T cells among recipient peripheral blood mononuclear cells was the definition used for donor T cell macrochimerism. The cohort enrolled 20 to 30 intestinal transplant recipients, one of whom was a retransplant, and a few patients without pretransplant specimens were excluded. After intestinal transplantation, graft-versus-host and host-versus-graft alloreactive T cell clones in the graft, circulation and bone marrow were tracked using bulk TCR-beta CDR3 sequencing. Rather than going through the commercial service, samples from three later patients were sequenced in-house on an Illumina MiSeq and processed with MiXCR. Alloreactive clones were identified by sequencing pre-transplant mixed lymphocyte reaction products and comparing them with unstimulated pre-transplant donor and recipient T cells. Paper-wide results and their limitations: In patients with donor T cell macrochimerism, the allografts had high GvH to HvG T cell clonal ratios. Peak levels of circulating GvH clones were associated with declines in HvG clones early after transplant. Conclusions were limited by the relatively low number and heterogeneity of intestinal transplant patients. GvH clones were detected in recipient bone marrow, and some of these GvH clones were observed earlier in ileal mucosa or blood, consistent with an intestinal mucosal origin.

Note on this clone: Which antigen it targets is not known. Base qualities are not recorded, but no much larger clone differs from it by a single base.

The time point label, read with the paper, signifies: cells obtained before transplantation from donor or recipient. CD3+CD4+ and CD3+CD8+ populations were FACS-sorted from unstimulated pre-transplant donor and recipient cells taken from spleen or lymph nodes. The library was prepared using the immunoSEQ multiplex PCR assay. In most patients, genomic DNA was isolated using the Qiagen DNeasy Blood and Tissue Kit and sent frozen to Adaptive Biotechnologies for TCR sequencing. High-throughput TCR-beta CDR3 sequencing of genomic DNA from most patients was performed by Adaptive Biotechnologies. As for the original processing: Adaptive's ImmunoSEQ software was the source of the TCR sequencing data for about 17 patients, while a few other patients were processed with MiXCR and VDJtools. To correct CD4 versus CD8 sorting errors, sequences present in both subsets at a frequency ratio below 5:1 were removed. CDR3 nucleotide sequences shared between donor and recipient were removed because the origin of such sequences could not be assigned. To count as alloreactive, a clone needed at least 2-fold expansion over unstimulated cells and a minimum CFSE-low frequency of 0.002% (template counts) or 0.001% (read counts). A clone was considered mappable if detected in the sequenced pre-transplant spleen, lymph node, or MLR CFSE-low populations of the donor or recipient. Cumulative frequency of alloreactive clones was calculated as a percentage of all sequences weighted by copy number. Here the immuneACCESS table is served through TCRdb, limited to in-frame sequences with V and J called. Missing clones are a known gap in these copies; in checked studies unresolved V genes cover under half, and the rest lacks a known reason. Clonal size and the V and J genes are those of that table, whereas D and trimming came from the DNA. The table for this sample lists about 99,000 clones; approximately 90% of them were counted only once. Of the sample, about 0.062% is held by the ten largest clones.

The germline V gene encodes CDR1 MDHEN and CDR2 SYDVKM. Inclusive of the bounding cysteine and phenylalanine, the CDR3 is 14 residues long. The CDR3 DNA has 42 bases and is translated from base 1. Ends trimmed: V by 5 bases, J by 9 bases; bases unmatched to a gene: 11. Here the chain combines TRBV28 and TRBJ2-5, with 8 bases matching TRBD2. The receptor comes from a human donor who was the organ donor for an intestinal transplant. The source material was unstimulated CD8+ T cells sorted from spleen or lymph node cells, sampled before transplant. The DNA is TGTGCCAGCAGTATAGCGGGACGGGACGGGCCCCAGTACTTC. Translated, it gives CASSIAGRDGPQYF.